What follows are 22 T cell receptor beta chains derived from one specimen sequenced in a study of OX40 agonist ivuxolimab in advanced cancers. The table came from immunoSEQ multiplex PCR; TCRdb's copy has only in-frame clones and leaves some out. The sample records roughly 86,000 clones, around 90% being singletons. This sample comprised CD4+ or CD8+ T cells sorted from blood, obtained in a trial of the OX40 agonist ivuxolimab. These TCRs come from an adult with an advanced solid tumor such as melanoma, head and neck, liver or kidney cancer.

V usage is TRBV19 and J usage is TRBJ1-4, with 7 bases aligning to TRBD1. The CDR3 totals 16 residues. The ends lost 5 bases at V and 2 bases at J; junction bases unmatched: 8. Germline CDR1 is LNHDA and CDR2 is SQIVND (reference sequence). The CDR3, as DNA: TGTGCCAGTAGTCCCGGCCCGGGACAGACTAATGAAAAACTGTTTTTT. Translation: CASSPGPGQTNEKLFF.

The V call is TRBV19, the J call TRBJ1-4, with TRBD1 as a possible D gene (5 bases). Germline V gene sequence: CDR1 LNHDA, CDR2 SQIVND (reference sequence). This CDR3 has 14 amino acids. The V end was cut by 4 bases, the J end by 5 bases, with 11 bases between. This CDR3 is CASSTLGGNEKLFF. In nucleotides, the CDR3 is TGTGCCAGTAGTACTCTGGGGGGAAATGAAAAACTGTTTTTT.

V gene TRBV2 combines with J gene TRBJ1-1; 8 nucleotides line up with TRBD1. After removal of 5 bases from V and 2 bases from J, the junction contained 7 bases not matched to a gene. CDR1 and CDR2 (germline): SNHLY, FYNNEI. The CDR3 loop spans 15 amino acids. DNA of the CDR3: TGTGCCAGCAGTACCCAGACAGGGGCCAACACTGAAGCTTTCTTT. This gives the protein CASSTQTGANTEAFF.

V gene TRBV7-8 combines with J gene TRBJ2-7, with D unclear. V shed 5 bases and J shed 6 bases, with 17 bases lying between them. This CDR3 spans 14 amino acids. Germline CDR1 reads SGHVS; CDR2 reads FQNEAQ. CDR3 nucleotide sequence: TGTGCCAGCAGCCTAAGGCAGAACAGCGCCGAGCAGTACTTC. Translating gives CASSLRQNSAEQYF.

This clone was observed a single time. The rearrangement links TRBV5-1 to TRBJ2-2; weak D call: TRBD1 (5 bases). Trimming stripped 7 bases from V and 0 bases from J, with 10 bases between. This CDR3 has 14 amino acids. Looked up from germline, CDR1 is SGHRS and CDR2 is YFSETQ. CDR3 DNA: TGCGCCAGCCGCGACAGAGCGAACACCGGGGAGCTGTTTTTT. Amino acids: CASRDRANTGELFF.

CDR3 in DNA: TGTGCCAGCACCACGGGACGTAACATGAACACTGAAGCTTTCTTT. It yields the protein CASTTGRNMNTEAFF. This chain links TRBV6-5 with TRBJ1-1, with D possibly TRBD1 on 5 matching bases. V was clipped by 7 bases and J by 0 bases, with 15 bases between them. Germline lookup yields CDR1 MNHEY and CDR2 SVGAGI. The CDR3 consists of 15 residues.

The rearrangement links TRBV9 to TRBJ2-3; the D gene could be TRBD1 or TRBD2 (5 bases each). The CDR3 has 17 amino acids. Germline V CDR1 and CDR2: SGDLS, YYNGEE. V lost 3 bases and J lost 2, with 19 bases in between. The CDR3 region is CASSATTRDPNTDTQYF. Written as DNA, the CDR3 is TGTGCCAGCAGCGCAACAACACGGGACCCAAACACAGATACGCAGTATTTT.

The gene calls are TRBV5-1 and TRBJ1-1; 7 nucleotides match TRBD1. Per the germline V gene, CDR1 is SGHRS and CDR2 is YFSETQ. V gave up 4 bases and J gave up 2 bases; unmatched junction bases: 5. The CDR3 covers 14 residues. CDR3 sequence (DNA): TGCGCCAGCAGCCAGGGACAGCCCAACACTGAAGCTTTCTTT. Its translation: CASSQGQPNTEAFF.

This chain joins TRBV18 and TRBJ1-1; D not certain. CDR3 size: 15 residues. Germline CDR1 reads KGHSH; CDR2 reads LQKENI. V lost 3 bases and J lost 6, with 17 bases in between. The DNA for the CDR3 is TGTGCCAGCTCACCGCCCACCACCCCTAGGGCTGAAGCTTTCTTT. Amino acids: CASSPPTTPRAEAFF.

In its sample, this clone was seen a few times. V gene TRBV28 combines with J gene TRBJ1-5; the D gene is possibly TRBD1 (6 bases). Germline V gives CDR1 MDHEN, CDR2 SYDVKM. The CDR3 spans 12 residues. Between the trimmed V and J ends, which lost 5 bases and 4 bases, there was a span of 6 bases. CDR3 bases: TGTGCCAGCAGTACAGGGAATCAGCCCCAGCATTTT. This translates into CASSTGNQPQHF. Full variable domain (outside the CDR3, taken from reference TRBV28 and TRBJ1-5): DVKVTQSSRYLVKRTGEKVFLECVQDMDHENMFWYRQDPGLGLRLIYFSYDVKMKEKGDIPEGYSVSREKKERFSLILESASTNQTSMYLCASSTGNQPQHFGDGTRLSIL.

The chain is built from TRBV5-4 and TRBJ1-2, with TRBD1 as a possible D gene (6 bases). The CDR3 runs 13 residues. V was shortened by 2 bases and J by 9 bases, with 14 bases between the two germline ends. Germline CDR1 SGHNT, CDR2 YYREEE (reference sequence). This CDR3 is CASSFSGVMRYTF. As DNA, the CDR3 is TGTGCCAGCAGCTTTTCAGGGGTTATGCGCTACACCTTC.

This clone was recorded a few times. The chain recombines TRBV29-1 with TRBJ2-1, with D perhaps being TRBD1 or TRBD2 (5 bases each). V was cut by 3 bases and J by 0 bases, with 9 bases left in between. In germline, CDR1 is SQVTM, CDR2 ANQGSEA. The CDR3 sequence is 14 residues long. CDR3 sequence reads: CSVDRDDSYNEQFF. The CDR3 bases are TGCAGCGTTGACCGGGACGACTCCTACAATGAGCAGTTCTTC.

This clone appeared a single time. CDR3 coding DNA: TGCGCCAGCAGCCCTAGGACTAGCGGGATAGGCTACGAGCAGTACTTC. This codes for CASSPRTSGIGYEQYF. The gene calls are TRBV5-1 and TRBJ2-7; 12 bases align to TRBD2. The CDR3 spans 16 residues. Per germline, CDR1 SGHRS and CDR2 YFSETQ. The junction had 8 bases not matched to a gene; V was cut back by 4 bases and J by 3 bases.

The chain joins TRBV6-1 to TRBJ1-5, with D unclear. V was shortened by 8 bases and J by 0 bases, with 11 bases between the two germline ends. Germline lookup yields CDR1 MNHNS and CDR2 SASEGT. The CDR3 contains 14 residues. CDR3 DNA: TGTGCCAGCGGCTCGGGATATAGCAATCAGCCCCAGCATTTT. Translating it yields CASGSGYSNQPQHF.

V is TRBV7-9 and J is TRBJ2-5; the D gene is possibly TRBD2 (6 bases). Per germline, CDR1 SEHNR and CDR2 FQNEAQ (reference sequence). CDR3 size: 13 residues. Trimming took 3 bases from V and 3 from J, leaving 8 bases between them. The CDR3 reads CASSFWGEETQYF. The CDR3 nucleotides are TGTGCCAGCAGCTTTTGGGGGGAAGAGACCCAGTACTTC.

In DNA form, the CDR3 reads TGTGCCAGCAGTTACTCGGGACAGGCCTCCTACGAGCAGTACTTC. Protein: CASSYSGQASYEQYF. The chain carries TRBV6-6 and TRBJ2-7, with TRBD1 matching over 8 bases. V was pared by 0 bases and J by 0 bases, with 1 base of the junction left unmatched. Germline V gene lookup returns CDR1 MNHNY and CDR2 SVGAGI (reference sequence). The CDR3 sequence is 15 residues long.

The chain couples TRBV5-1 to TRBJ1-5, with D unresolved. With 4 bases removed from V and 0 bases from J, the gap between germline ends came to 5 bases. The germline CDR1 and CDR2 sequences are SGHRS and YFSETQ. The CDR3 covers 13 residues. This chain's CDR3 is CASSLHSNQPQHF. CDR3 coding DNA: TGCGCCAGCAGCCTACATAGCAATCAGCCCCAGCATTTT. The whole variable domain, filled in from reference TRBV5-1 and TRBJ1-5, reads KAGVTQTPRYLIKTRGQQVTLSCSPISGHRSVSWYQQTPGQGLQFLFEYFSETQRNKGNFPGRFSGRQFSNSRSEMNVSTLELGDSALYLCASSLHSNQPQHFGDGTRLSIL.

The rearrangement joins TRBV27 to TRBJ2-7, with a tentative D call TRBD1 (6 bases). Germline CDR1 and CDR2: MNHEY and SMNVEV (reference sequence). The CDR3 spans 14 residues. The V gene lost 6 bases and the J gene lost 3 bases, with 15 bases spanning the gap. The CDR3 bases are TGTGCCAGCAGAAAACAGGGTCAGGGCTACGAGCAGTACTTC. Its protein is CASRKQGQGYEQYF.

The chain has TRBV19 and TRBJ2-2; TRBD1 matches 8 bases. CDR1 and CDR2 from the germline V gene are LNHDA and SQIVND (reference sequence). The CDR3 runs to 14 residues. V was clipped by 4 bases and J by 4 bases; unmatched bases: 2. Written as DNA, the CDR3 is TGTGCCAGTAGTACAGGGGGCAGCACCGGGGAGCTGTTTTTT. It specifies CASSTGGSTGELFF.

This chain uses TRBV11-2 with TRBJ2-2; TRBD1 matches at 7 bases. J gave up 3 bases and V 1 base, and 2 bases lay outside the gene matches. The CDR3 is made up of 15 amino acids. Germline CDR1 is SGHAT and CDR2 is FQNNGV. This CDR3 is CASSLVGTDTGELFF. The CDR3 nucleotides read TGTGCCAGCAGCTTAGTCGGGACAGACACCGGGGAGCTGTTTTTT. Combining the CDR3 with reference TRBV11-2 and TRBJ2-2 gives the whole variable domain EAGVAQSPRYKIIEKRQSVAFWCNPISGHATLYWYQQILGQGPKLLIQFQNNGVVDDSQLPKDRFSAERLKGVDSTLKIQPAKLEDSAVYLCASSLVGTDTGELFFGEGSRLTVL.

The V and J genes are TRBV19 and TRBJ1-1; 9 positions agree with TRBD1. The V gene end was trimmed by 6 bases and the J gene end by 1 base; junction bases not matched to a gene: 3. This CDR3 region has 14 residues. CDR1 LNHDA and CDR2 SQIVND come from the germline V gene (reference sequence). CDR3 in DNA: TGTGCCAGTAGGGCGGACAGGGGGAACACTGAAGCTTTCTTT. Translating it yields CASRADRGNTEAFF.

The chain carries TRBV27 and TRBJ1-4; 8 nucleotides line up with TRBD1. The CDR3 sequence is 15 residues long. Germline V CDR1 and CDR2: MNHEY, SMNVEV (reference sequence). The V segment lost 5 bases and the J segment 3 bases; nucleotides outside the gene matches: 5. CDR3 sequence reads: CASSPRQGPNEKLFF. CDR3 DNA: TGTGCCAGCAGTCCCCGACAGGGGCCTAATGAAAAACTGTTTTTT.